The 27 T cell receptor beta chains in this list originate from one sample, sequenced in a study of spatial heterogeneity in lung cancer. A single record per CDR3 protein comes from TCRdb applying MiXCR to the 5' RACE reads. The data show around 4,400 distinct CDR3 sequences, roughly 35% seen once. Time point described: sample taken at primary tumor resection. From tumor, nontumor lung or frozen PBMC, whole RNA was taken unsorted for sequencing. The sequenced sample was PBMCs, obtained at surgery. The receptors were gathered from a male donor with early-stage non-small cell lung cancer.

This clonotype is medium-sized in the sample. With the library built for alpha chains, this beta chain is off target and its frequency is not meaningful. This chain connects TRBV5-1 to TRBJ2-3; D is undetermined. The germline gives CDR1 SGHRS, CDR2 YFSETQ. V was shortened by 2 bases and J by 0 bases, with 13 bases between the two germline ends. The CDR3 loop spans 16 amino acids. The CDR3 DNA reads as TGCGCCAGCAGCTTTGTCGGAAGGTTTAGCACAGATACGCAGTATTTT. Translated, it gives CASSFVGRFSTDTQYF.

On this clonotype: Little can be read into the size of this beta chain, an off-target read in a library designed for alpha chains. This sequence joins TRBV7-9 and TRBJ2-2; the match to TRBD1 covers 8 bases. The CDR3 loop spans 16 amino acids. Germline loops: CDR1 SEHNR, CDR2 FQNEAQ (reference sequence). J lost 7 bases, V lost 5 bases, and 12 bases had no gene match. The CDR3 protein is CASSPQTGVLVGELFF. DNA of the CDR3: TGTGCCAGCAGCCCTCAGACAGGGGTTTTGGTCGGGGAGCTGTTTTTT.

In regard to this clonotype: An end of the junction does not agree with germline; a read error may underlie this. The size of this beta chain means little, since it is a stray read in a library made for alpha chains. The genes are TRBV12-3 or TRBV12-4 and TRBJ2-3; 9 bases fit TRBD2. The CDR3 runs 14 residues. The chain's CDR3 is CASRLAGDVDTQYF. The CDR3 nucleotides read TGTGCCAGCAGGTTAGCGGGAGATGTAGATACGCAGTATTTT.

This clonotype occurred once. This beta chain represents an off-target read in a library built for alpha chains; its size is of limited meaning. This chain uses TRBV6-1 with TRBJ2-1; 7 bases agree with TRBD2. The ends lost 4 bases at V and 5 bases at J; junction bases unmatched: 5. Germline V gene sequence: CDR1 MNHNS, CDR2 SASEGT. The CDR3 runs to 14 residues. The CDR3 sequence: CASSVGGGDNEQFF. CDR3 coding DNA: TGTGCCAGCAGTGTTGGCGGGGGTGACAATGAGCAGTTCTTC.

About this clonotype: Little can be read into the size of this beta chain, an off-target read in a library designed for alpha chains. The chain uses TRBV5-4 and TRBJ2-1, with 14 bases identical to TRBD2. The CDR3 extends over 17 amino acids. The J segment lost 9 bases and the V segment lost 3 bases, leaving 11 bases of the junction unmatched. The germline V gene encodes CDR1 SGHNT and CDR2 YYREEE (reference sequence). CDR3 DNA: TGTGCCAGCAGCTATCGACTAGCGGGAGGGCTTTTGGGTGAGCAGTTCTTC. Protein: CASSYRLAGGLLGEQFF. Complete variable domain (other parts from reference TRBV5-4 and TRBJ2-1): ETGVTQSPTHLIKTRGQQVTLRCSSQSGHNTVSWYQQALGQGPQFIFQYYREEENGRGNFPPRFSGLQFPNYSSELNVNALELDDSALYLCASSYRLAGGLLGEQFFGPGTRLTVL.

Points on this clonotype: In a library made to pick up alpha chains, this beta chain is a stray read with a size that means little. This chain uses TRBV3-1 with TRBJ2-1, with unresolved D. From germline, CDR1 is LGHDT and CDR2 YNNKEL (reference sequence). The V and J ends lost 4 bases and 0 bases respectively, with 13 bases between them. The CDR3 loop spans 16 amino acids. The CDR3 protein is CASSLTLPLSYNEQFF. The CDR3 DNA follows: TGTGCCAGCAGCCTTACACTTCCACTCTCCTACAATGAGCAGTTCTTC.

This clonotype was counted a few times. A library made for alpha chains picked up this beta chain off target, so its size means little. The chain combines TRBV5-1 with TRBJ2-7, with TRBD1 matching over 7 bases. Germline V gives CDR1 SGHRS, CDR2 YFSETQ. Losses at the gene ends were 0 bases for V and 2 bases for J; bases not matched to a gene: 2. There are 14 residues in the CDR3. The CDR3 sequence is CASSLEQGTYEQYF. The CDR3 nucleotides are TGCGCCAGCAGCTTGGAACAGGGGACCTACGAGCAGTACTTC. The variable domain in full, with the rest retrieved from reference TRBV5-1 and TRBJ2-7, is KAGVTQTPRYLIKTRGQQVTLSCSPISGHRSVSWYQQTPGQGLQFLFEYFSETQRNKGNFPGRFSGRQFSNSRSEMNVSTLELGDSALYLCASSLEQGTYEQYFGPGTRLTVT.

Of note for this clonotype: For a library built for alpha chains, this beta chain is a stray read; little rests on its size. V and J are TRBV7-2 and TRBJ2-5; tentatively, D is TRBD2 (5 bases). The CDR3 loop spans 15 amino acids. Germline V gene sequence: CDR1 SGHTA, CDR2 FQGNSA. V was pared by 5 bases and J by 1 base, with 14 bases between. The CDR3 here is CASSPVALAQETQYF. CDR3 bases: TGTGCCAGCAGCCCAGTAGCTCTAGCCCAAGAGACCCAGTACTTC.

About this clonotype: This beta chain is an off-target read within a library intended for alpha chains, so its frequency means little. V usage is TRBV27 and J usage is TRBJ2-3, with D tentatively TRBD2 (7 bases). The CDR3 totals 16 residues. V dropped 5 bases and J dropped 4 bases, with 19 bases sitting between them. Germline CDR1 MNHEY, CDR2 SMNVEV (reference sequence). As DNA, the CDR3 is TGTGCCAGCAGTCGTTGGGGGGGCGCTCCCCCAGATACGCAGTATTTT. It is translated as CASSRWGGAPPDTQYF.

This clonotype is medium-sized (0.01 to 0.1%) by share. Because the library targeted alpha chains, this beta chain is an off-target read whose size means little. This chain uses TRBV4-2 with TRBJ2-2; D is unresolved. Trimming removed 0 bases at V and 6 bases at J, with 5 bases between. Germline V lookup: CDR1 LGHNA, CDR2 YNFKEQ. CDR3 length: 13 residues. The CDR3 loop is CASSQEVSGELFF. The CDR3 DNA reads as TGTGCCAGCAGCCAAGAAGTATCCGGGGAGCTGTTTTTT.

This clonotype has only a few counts. As an off-target read in a library built for alpha chains, this beta chain has a frequency of little significance. This chain links TRBV18 with TRBJ2-7; D remains unclear. With 6 bases removed from V and 3 bases from J, the gap between germline ends came to 15 bases. CDR3 length: 14 amino acids. Germline V CDR1 and CDR2: KGHSH, LQKENI. Here the CDR3 reads CASSTGEPNYEQYF. In nucleotides, the CDR3 is TGTGCCAGCTCGACGGGCGAACCAAACTACGAGCAGTACTTC.

A word on this clonotype: This beta chain turned up in a library designed for alpha chains; as an off-target read, its abundance says little. The chain employs TRBV10-3 and TRBJ2-3, with TRBD2 matching over 10 bases. V was pared by 0 bases and J by 4 bases, with 1 base of the junction left unmatched. Germline values: CDR1 ENHRY, CDR2 SYGVKD. The CDR3 is made up of 15 amino acids. The CDR3 region is CAISESAGGPDTQYF. In nucleotides, the CDR3 is TGTGCCATCAGTGAGTCAGCGGGAGGGCCAGATACGCAGTATTTT.

This clonotype was found a few times. This beta chain appears as a stray read in a library generated for alpha chains; its size is not informative. V gene TRBV7-2 combines with J gene TRBJ2-2; TRBD2 aligns across 9 bases. This CDR3 has 19 amino acids. With V trimmed by 1 base and J by 2 bases, 11 bases remained unmatched. Germline V lookup: CDR1 SGHTA, CDR2 FQGNSA. The CDR3 DNA sequence: TGTGCCAGCAGCTTAGGACCGGGACTAGCCCTCTCCAACACCGGGGAGCTGTTTTTT. Encoded protein: CASSLGPGLALSNTGELFF. Using reference TRBV7-2 and TRBJ2-2 for the parts outside the CDR3, the full variable domain is GAGVSQSPSNKVTEKGKDVELRCDPISGHTALYWYRQSLGQGLEFLIYFQGNSAPDKSGLPSDRFSAERTGGSVSTLTIQRTQQEDSAVYLCASSLGPGLALSNTGELFFGEGSRLTVL.

Remarks on this clonotype: Because this beta chain is a stray read in a library intended to capture alpha chains, its abundance should not be given much weight. CDR3 nucleotide sequence: TGTGCCAGCAGCTTACGCGGACTAGCGGGAGGTGAGCAGTACTTC. Encoded protein: CASSLRGLAGGEQYF. The chain has TRBV7-2 and TRBJ2-7, with 14 bases that match TRBD2. CDR3 length: 15 amino acids. Trimming took 2 bases from V and 7 from J; bases not matched to a gene: 4. The V gene's germline CDR1 is SGHTA and CDR2 FQGNSA.

This clonotype was counted between two and nine times. This beta chain is an off-target read within a library intended for alpha chains, so its frequency means little. This chain connects TRBV7-2 to TRBJ2-7; D call uncertain. Germline assignment: CDR1 SGHTA and CDR2 FQGNSA. This CDR3 is 13 amino acids long. V lost 1 base, J lost 3 bases, and 7 bases lay in between. This CDR3 reads CASSLGSGYEQYF. In nucleotides, the CDR3 is TGTGCCAGCAGCTTAGGTTCCGGCTACGAGCAGTACTTC.

With regard to this clonotype: Since it is a stray read in a library aimed at alpha chains, this beta chain has a size that is not meaningful. The chain is built from TRBV28 and TRBJ2-7; weak D call: TRBD1 (6 bases). CDR3 size: 17 residues. The germline V and J ends were trimmed by 2 bases and 0 bases, with 17 bases remaining between them. CDR1 is MDHEN and CDR2 is SYDVKM in the germline V gene. For the CDR3, the DNA is TGTGCCAGCAGTTTAATAATGGGAACAGGGAGCTCCTACGAGCAGTACTTC. The encoded protein is CASSLIMGTGSSYEQYF. Complete variable domain (other parts from reference TRBV28 and TRBJ2-7): DVKVTQSSRYLVKRTGEKVFLECVQDMDHENMFWYRQDPGLGLRLIYFSYDVKMKEKGDIPEGYSVSREKKERFSLILESASTNQTSMYLCASSLIMGTGSSYEQYFGPGTRLTVT.

Turning to this clonotype: Because this beta chain is a stray read in a library intended to capture alpha chains, its abundance should not be given much weight. The V and J genes are TRBV29-1 and TRBJ1-1; 7 bases fit TRBD1. Germline V gene data show CDR1 as SQVTM and CDR2 as ANQGSEA. The V segment lost 4 bases and the J segment 13 bases; nucleotides outside the gene matches: 9. The CDR3 totals 11 residues. The CDR3 loop reads CSVVLGTACFF. In DNA, the CDR3 is TGCAGCGTTGTCTTGGGGACAGCTTGTTTCTTT.

Worth noting for this clonotype: This beta chain is a stray sequence in a library constructed for alpha chains; its clone size is not meaningful. The chain links TRBV2 to TRBJ2-1, with 8 bases aligning to TRBD2. From germline, CDR1 is SNHLY and CDR2 FYNNEI. This CDR3 is 18 amino acids long. V dropped 5 bases and J dropped 5; count of bases not matched to a gene: 17. CDR3 DNA: TGTGCCAGCAGTTGGGACGGCAACTTTAGCGGGGCCGACAATGAGCAGTTCTTC. It yields the protein CASSWDGNFSGADNEQFF.

Worth noting for this clonotype: Little can be read into the size of this beta chain, an off-target read in a library designed for alpha chains. V gene TRBV7-2 combines with J gene TRBJ2-5, with unresolved D. Germline V gene lookup returns CDR1 SGHTA and CDR2 FQGNSA. This CDR3 region has 12 residues. V shed 1 base and J shed 8 bases, with 8 bases lying between them. CDR3 coding DNA: TGTGCCAGCAGCTTAGATTTGGACACCCAGTACTTC. It codes for CASSLDLDTQYF.

This clonotype occurred a few times. Being off target in a library aimed at alpha chains, this beta chain has a size of little meaning. This rearrangement joins TRBV7-9 to TRBJ1-1; 10 bases are a match to TRBD1. V gave up 3 bases and J gave up 7 bases; unmatched junction bases: 8. The CDR3 is 15 amino acids. Germline V gives CDR1 SEHNR, CDR2 FQNEAQ (reference sequence). In DNA, the CDR3 is TGTGCCAGCAGCTTTCCGGGACAGGGGCCGGTTGAAGCTTTCTTT. Its translation: CASSFPGQGPVEAFF.

This clonotype has more than one count but fewer than ten. With the library built for alpha chains, this beta chain is off target and its frequency is not meaningful. The chain uses TRBV6-2 or TRBV6-3 and TRBJ2-5; 7 positions agree with TRBD2. The CDR3 loop spans 15 amino acids. The germline V gene encodes CDR1 MNHEY and CDR2 SVGEGT. The junction had 5 bases not matched to a gene; V was cut back by 1 base and J by 3 bases. This chain's CDR3 is CASSYFLRGEETQYF. CDR3 coding DNA: TGTGCCAGCAGTTACTTCCTCCGGGGGGAAGAGACCCAGTACTTC.

This clonotype occurred a few times. Since the library was made to target alpha chains, this beta chain is a stray read and its abundance is not meaningful. This chain connects TRBV28 to TRBJ2-1; 8 nucleotides match TRBD2. The CDR3 length is 15 residues. V gave up 6 bases and J gave up 7 bases; unmatched junction bases: 11. From germline, CDR1 is MDHEN and CDR2 SYDVKM. DNA of the CDR3: TGTGCCAGCAGCCCCACTAGCGGAGCCATTAATGAGCAGTTCTTC. It encodes CASSPTSGAINEQFF. Full variable domain (outside the CDR3, taken from reference TRBV28 and TRBJ2-1): DVKVTQSSRYLVKRTGEKVFLECVQDMDHENMFWYRQDPGLGLRLIYFSYDVKMKEKGDIPEGYSVSREKKERFSLILESASTNQTSMYLCASSPTSGAINEQFFGPGTRLTVL.

As to this clonotype: This beta chain is a stray read from a library made for alpha chains; its abundance is not meaningful. J is TRBJ2-3 and V is TRBV11-2, with 12 bases fitting TRBD2. Trimming took 1 base from V and 5 from J; bases not matched to a gene: 1. Germline V gene lookup returns CDR1 SGHAT and CDR2 FQNNGV. This CDR3 has 15 residues. The CDR3 coding sequence is TGTGCCAGCAGCTTAGTACTAGCGGGAGGAGATACGCAGTATTTT. Its translation is CASSLVLAGGDTQYF.

Points on this clonotype: Since it is a stray read in a library aimed at alpha chains, this beta chain has a size that is not meaningful. The chain recombines TRBV6-1 with TRBJ2-3, with 7 bases identical to TRBD1. V trimming: 10 bases; J trimming: 4 bases; junction bases outside the gene matches: 11. The germline V gene encodes CDR1 MNHNS and CDR2 SASEGT. This CDR3 is 14 amino acids long. CDR3 sequence: CATLNRGHSDTQYF. As DNA, the CDR3 is TGTGCCACCTTGAACAGGGGCCATTCAGATACGCAGTATTTT.

Of note for this clonotype: Found in a library prepared for alpha chains, this beta chain is an off-target read, and its abundance has little meaning. The chain couples TRBV27 to TRBJ2-3; D may match TRBD1 or TRBD2 (5 bases each). V lost 5 bases, J lost 4 bases, and 13 bases lay in between. The germline CDR1 and CDR2 sequences are MNHEY and SMNVEV (reference sequence). The CDR3 contains 14 residues. The CDR3 sequence: CASSPGTTADTQYF. The CDR3 DNA is TGTGCCAGCAGTCCCGGGACCACGGCAGATACGCAGTATTTT.

This clonotype turned up a few times. This beta chain came through as a stray read in a library set up for alpha chains, and its size says little. The chain has TRBV27 and TRBJ2-6; no reliable D call. Trimming took off 2 bases at V and 3 bases at J, with 11 bases between the two ends. CDR3 length: 16 amino acids. Germline lookup yields CDR1 MNHEY and CDR2 SMNVEV (reference sequence). The CDR3 sequence is CASSLDRALGANVLTF. CDR3 DNA sequence: TGTGCCAGCAGTTTAGATAGGGCCCTTGGGGCCAACGTCCTGACTTTC.

Remarks on this clonotype: With the library built for alpha chains, this beta chain is off target and its frequency is not meaningful. This chain uses TRBV5-1 with TRBJ2-2; possibly TRBD2 for D (5 bases). Germline V gene sequence: CDR1 SGHRS, CDR2 YFSETQ. The CDR3 sequence is 15 residues long. The V end was cut by 4 bases, the J end by 4 bases, with 14 bases between. CDR3 nucleotide sequence: TGCGCCAGCAGCCCGGCCGGGCGGGCCACCGGGGAGCTGTTTTTT. It specifies CASSPAGRATGELFF.